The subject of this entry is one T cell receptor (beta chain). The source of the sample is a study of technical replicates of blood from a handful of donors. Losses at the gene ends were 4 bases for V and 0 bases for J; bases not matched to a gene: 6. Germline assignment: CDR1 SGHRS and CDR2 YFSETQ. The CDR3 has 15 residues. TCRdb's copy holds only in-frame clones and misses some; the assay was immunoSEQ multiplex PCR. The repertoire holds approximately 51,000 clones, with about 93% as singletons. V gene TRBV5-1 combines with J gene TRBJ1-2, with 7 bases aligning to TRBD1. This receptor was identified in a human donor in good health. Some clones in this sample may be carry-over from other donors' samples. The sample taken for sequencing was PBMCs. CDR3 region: CASSMGQNTNYGYTF. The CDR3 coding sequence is TGCGCCAGCAGCATGGGACAGAATACTAACTATGGCTACACCTTC.